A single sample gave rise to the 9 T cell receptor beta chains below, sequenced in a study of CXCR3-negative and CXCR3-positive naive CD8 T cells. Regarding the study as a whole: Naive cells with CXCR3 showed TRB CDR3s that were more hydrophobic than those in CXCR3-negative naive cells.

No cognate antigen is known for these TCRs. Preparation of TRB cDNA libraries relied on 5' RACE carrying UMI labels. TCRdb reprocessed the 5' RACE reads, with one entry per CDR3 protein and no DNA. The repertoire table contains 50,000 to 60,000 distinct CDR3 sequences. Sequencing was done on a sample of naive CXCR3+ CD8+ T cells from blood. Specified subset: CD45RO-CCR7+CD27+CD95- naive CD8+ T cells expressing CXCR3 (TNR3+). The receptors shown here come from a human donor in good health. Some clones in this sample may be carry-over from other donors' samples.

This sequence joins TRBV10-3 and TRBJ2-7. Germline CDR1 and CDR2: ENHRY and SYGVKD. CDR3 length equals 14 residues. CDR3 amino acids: CAISVETPTYEQYF.

This chain's CDR3 is CSATLALAKNIQYF. V gene TRBV20-1 combines with J gene TRBJ2-4; the D call from TCRdb, TRBD1, cannot be confirmed without DNA. Germline CDR1 reads DFQATT; CDR2 reads SNEGSKA (reference sequence). This CDR3 has 14 residues.

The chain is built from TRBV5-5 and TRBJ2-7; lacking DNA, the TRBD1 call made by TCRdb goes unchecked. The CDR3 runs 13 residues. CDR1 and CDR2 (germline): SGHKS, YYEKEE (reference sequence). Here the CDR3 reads CASSFGQASEQYF.

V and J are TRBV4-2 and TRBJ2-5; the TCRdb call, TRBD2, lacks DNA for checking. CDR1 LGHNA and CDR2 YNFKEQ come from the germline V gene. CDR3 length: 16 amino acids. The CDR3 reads CASSPPLGLVQETQYF.

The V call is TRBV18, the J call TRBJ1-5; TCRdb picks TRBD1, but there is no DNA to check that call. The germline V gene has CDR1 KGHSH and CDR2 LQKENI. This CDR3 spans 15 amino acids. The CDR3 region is CASSPLRGLNQPQHF.

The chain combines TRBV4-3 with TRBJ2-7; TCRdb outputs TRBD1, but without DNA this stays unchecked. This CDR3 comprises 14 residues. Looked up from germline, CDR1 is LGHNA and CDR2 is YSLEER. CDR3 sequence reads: CASSQAGGYYEQYF.

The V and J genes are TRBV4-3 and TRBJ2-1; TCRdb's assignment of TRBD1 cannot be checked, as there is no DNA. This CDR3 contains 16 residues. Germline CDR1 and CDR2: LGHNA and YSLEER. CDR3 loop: CASSQDSGAGFNEQFF.

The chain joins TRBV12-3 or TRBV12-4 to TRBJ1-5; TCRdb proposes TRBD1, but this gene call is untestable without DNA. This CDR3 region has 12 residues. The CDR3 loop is CASSFVPGPQHF.

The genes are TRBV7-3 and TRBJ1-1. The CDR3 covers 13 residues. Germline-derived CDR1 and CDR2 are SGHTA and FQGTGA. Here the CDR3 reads CASSLDGYTEAFF. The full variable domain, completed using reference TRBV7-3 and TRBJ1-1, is GAGVSQTPSNKVTEKGKYVELRCDPISGHTALYWYRQSLGQGPEFLIYFQGTGAADDSGLPNDRFFAVRPEGSVSTLKIQRTERGDSAVYLCASSLDGYTEAFFGQGTRLTVV.